This passage covers 3 T cell receptor beta chains from one sample sequenced in a study of blood T cells in healthy people across ages. With a J-beta primer mix and a sample-barcoded 5' primer, a second PCR ran roughly 6 to 11 cycles. TCRdb reprocessed the 5' RACE reads with MiXCR, giving one entry per CDR3 protein. The sample contains approximately 1.5 million distinct CDR3 sequences, roughly 30% of which appear only once. Sequenced material: blood. These receptors were taken from a woman in her twenties or thirties in good health.

This clonotype was seen a few times. The rearrangement links TRBV5-1 to TRBJ2-3; tentatively, D is TRBD1 (6 bases). Germline V gene data show CDR1 as SGHRS and CDR2 as YFSETQ. V was pared by 3 bases and J by 4 bases, with 21 bases between. This CDR3 spans 17 amino acids. The CDR3 spells CASSSRGGPMLPDTQYF. CDR3 bases: TGCGCCAGCAGCTCCAGAGGGGGACCCATGCTCCCAGATACGCAGTATTTT.

V and J are TRBV5-1 and TRBJ1-6; D gene ambiguous. CDR1 SGHRS and CDR2 YFSETQ come from the germline V gene. Trimming cost V 4 bases and J 4 bases, with 15 bases left between them. CDR3 length: 16 amino acids. The CDR3, as DNA: TGCGCCAGCAGCGAAAGCTGGAGGGATTATAATTCACCCCTCCACTTT. It codes for CASSESWRDYNSPLHF.

This chain links TRBV7-3 with TRBJ2-5, with 9 nucleotides matching TRBD1. Matching the DNA end better, TRBJ2-7 makes the J call doubtful. Germline V gene lookup returns CDR1 SGHTA and CDR2 FQGTGA. The CDR3 is 16 amino acids. CDR3: CASSYHRDRVTYEQYF. CDR3 nucleotides: TGTGCCAGCAGCTACCACCGGGACAGGGTCACCTACGAGCAGTACTTC.